The 4 T cell receptor beta chains below come from one sample, sequenced in a study of CD8 T cells in ankylosing spondylitis. TCRdb reprocessed the 5' RACE reads via MiXCR and lists one record per CDR3 protein. Of tens of thousands of distinct CDR3 sequences in the sample, approximately 11% were seen once. The sequencing input was blood, either unsorted or a sorted T cell fraction (not recorded which). Receptor source: a male donor with ankylosing spondylitis or in good health (not recorded which).

This clonotype occurred many times. This sequence joins TRBV6-2 or TRBV6-3 and TRBJ2-2, with 10 bases lining up with TRBD1. CDR3 length: 15 residues. The germline gives CDR1 MNHEY, CDR2 SVGEGT. The V gene end was trimmed by 6 bases and the J gene end by 6 bases; junction bases not matched to a gene: 7. CDR3 DNA: TGTGCCAGCAGGCGTTCTGGACAGGGGGCCGGGGAGCTGTTTTTT. Translation: CASRRSGQGAGELFF.

This clonotype was picked up a small number of times. The chain joins TRBV2 to TRBJ1-4; no clear D. From germline, CDR1 is SNHLY and CDR2 FYNNEI. Trimming removed 5 bases from V and 0 bases from J, with 10 bases in between. This CDR3 is 15 amino acids long. In DNA form, the CDR3 reads TGTGCCAGCAGTCCAACACCTGCAACTAATGAAAAACTGTTTTTT. It encodes CASSPTPATNEKLFF.

V gene TRBV29-1 combines with J gene TRBJ1-1; D perhaps matches TRBD1 (6 bases). CDR1 and CDR2 from the germline V gene are SQVTM and ANQGSEA. There are 14 residues in the CDR3. The V and J ends lost 4 bases and 1 base respectively, with 13 bases between them. CDR3 residues: CSVGTGRTNTEAFF. The CDR3 bases are TGCAGCGTTGGAACAGGGCGTACGAACACTGAAGCTTTCTTT.

This clonotype occurred many times. J is TRBJ2-7 and V is TRBV29-1; 7 nucleotides line up with TRBD2. The CDR3 extends over 12 amino acids. Germline CDR1 reads SQVTM; CDR2 reads ANQGSEA. V shed 7 bases, J shed 3 bases, and the junction held 6 bases outside the gene matches. CDR3 loop: CSARGEGYEQYF. The CDR3 nucleotides read TGCAGCGCCCGGGGGGAGGGCTACGAGCAGTACTTC.